This TCR beta chain was obtained from a study of T cell clones after liver transplantation. V dropped 3 bases and J dropped 2 bases, with 7 bases sitting between them. The CDR3 length is 13 residues. CDR1 is WNHNN and CDR2 is SYGVQD in the germline V gene (reference sequence). TCRdb's table, derived via immunoSEQ multiplex PCR, lists solely in-frame clones and lacks some. The sample consists of 93,000 or so clones, about 81% of them appearing once. The chain recombines TRBV10-1 with TRBJ1-2; D uncertain. The input for sequencing was CD4+ T cells from blood, taken around 48 months after liver transplant. The receptor was isolated from a human patient who received a liver transplant. Some T cells could come from the graft donor. CDR3 region: CASSERQNYGYTF. Here the CDR3 DNA reads TGCGCCAGCAGTGAACGGCAAAACTATGGCTACACCTTC.